The entry that follows covers one T cell receptor beta chain sequence. Its antigen is still unknown. Data came from immunoSEQ multiplex PCR; TCRdb stores just in-frame clones and leaves some out. The repertoire holds hundreds of thousands of clones, with roughly 98% as singletons. Cells designated naive CD8 were CD45RO-negative and were positively selected for CCR7, with terminally differentiated effector memory CD45RA+ cells excluded. This entry comes from a study of shared clonotypes between healthy human individuals. Background on the study: The study enrolled a couple of women and three men aged 18 to 49. General study points: Larger estimated richness was generally recorded for naive subsets relative to memory subsets. Sampling covered nothing but blood. Tissue TCR repertoires likely differ from those found in blood. Clonotypes not shared had lower generation probabilities than those common to all four donors.

There are 13 residues in the CDR3. Germline V CDR1 and CDR2: SGHTA, FQGTGA. The V and J ends lost 5 bases and 6 bases, in that order; junction bases with no gene match: 4. Sequencing input: naive CD8+ T cells sorted from blood. This TCR came from a man under 40 in good health. The rearrangement links TRBV7-3 to TRBJ2-1, with 7 bases aligning to TRBD1. The CDR3 here is CASSLGTVNEQFF. The CDR3, as DNA: TGTGCCAGCAGCCTTGGGACAGTCAATGAGCAGTTCTTC.